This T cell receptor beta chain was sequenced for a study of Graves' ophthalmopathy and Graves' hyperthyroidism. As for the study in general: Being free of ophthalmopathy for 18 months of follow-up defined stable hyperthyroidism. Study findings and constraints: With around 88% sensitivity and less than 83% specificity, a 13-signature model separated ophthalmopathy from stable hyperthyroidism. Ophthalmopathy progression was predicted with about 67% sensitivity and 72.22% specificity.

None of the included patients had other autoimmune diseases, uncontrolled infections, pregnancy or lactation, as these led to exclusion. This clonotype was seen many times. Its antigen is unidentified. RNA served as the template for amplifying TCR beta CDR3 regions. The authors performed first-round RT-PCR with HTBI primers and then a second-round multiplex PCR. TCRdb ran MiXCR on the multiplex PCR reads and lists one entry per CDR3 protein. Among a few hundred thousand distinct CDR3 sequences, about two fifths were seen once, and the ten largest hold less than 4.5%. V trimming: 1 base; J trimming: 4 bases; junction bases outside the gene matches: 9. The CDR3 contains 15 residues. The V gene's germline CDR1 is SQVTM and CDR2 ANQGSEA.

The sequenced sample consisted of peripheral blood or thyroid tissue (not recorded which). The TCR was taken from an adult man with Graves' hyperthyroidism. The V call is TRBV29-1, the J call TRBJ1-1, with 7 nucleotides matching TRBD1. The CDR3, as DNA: TGCAGCGTTGAAGGGCGACAGGGTATGACCACTGAAGCTTTCTTT. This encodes CSVEGRQGMTTEAFF.